Ten or more counts support the clone carrying this T cell receptor (beta chain). No antigen is known for it. Indicated time point: newly diagnosed GD, antithyroid drugs for less than 3 months. The TCR library was prepared using RNA isolated from PBMCs. CDR3 regions were amplified by Arm-PCR using iRepertoire HTBI primers to build TCR beta libraries. TCRdb independently ran MiXCR on the multiplex PCR reads; one entry per CDR3 protein. The sample lists fewer than 500,000 distinct CDR3 sequences; around 15% were seen once. This sample was taken from a study of regulatory T cells in long-lasting Graves disease. General study results and limits: Persistent Graves' patients showed reduced TCR diversity versus newly diagnosed patients.

The data also belong to a second study, concerning T cells in Graves' hyperthyroidism and ophthalmopathy.

The origin of this receptor is a man aged 35-49 years with Graves disease. Specimen: peripheral blood mononuclear cells (PBMCs), collected at new diagnosis, from a patient treated with antithyroid drugs.

CDR3 residues: CASSLGGVAFF. The CDR3 DNA sequence: TGTGCCAGCAGTTTAGGGGGGGTAGCTTTCTTT. The chain uses TRBV12-3 or TRBV12-4 and TRBJ1-1, with D maybe TRBD1 (5 bases). The CDR3 is 11 residues long. V shed 1 base and J shed 10 bases, with 7 bases lying between them.